This T cell receptor (beta chain) was found in a study of identifying expanded T cells in peripheral blood. General study results and limits: Technical replicates showed about 1.1 changed clones; two weeks roughly 18; four weeks 19.

Of note for this clone: What it recognizes is unknown.

Here immunoSEQ multiplex PCR was the method, and the copy in TCRdb shows in-frame clones only, minus some. The table lists about 94,000 clones, over 75% of them singletons. Germline-derived CDR1 and CDR2 are SGHVS and FNYEAQ. Trimming took 5 bases from V and 6 from J, leaving 10 bases between them. The CDR3 is 13 amino acids. The gene calls are TRBV7-6 and TRBJ2-2; D uncertain. Sequenced input: blood. This clonotype was obtained from a person aged 18-70 years in good health. Written as DNA, the CDR3 is TGTGCCAGCAGCCTAACCCAGCCCGGGGAGCTGTTTTTT. Its protein is CASSLTQPGELFF.